This T cell receptor beta chain came from a study of T cells in Graves' hyperthyroidism and ophthalmopathy. Disease duration was under 3 months in the ophthalmopathy patients, who also had a Clinical Activity Score of at least 3 and a NOSPECS grade of at least 4. Amplification of TCR beta CDR3 regions used RNA as the template. RT-PCR in the first round (using the HTBI primer set) targeted the TCR CDR3. MiXCR, run by TCRdb on the multiplex PCR reads, gives a single entry per CDR3 protein. The data contain approximately 250,000 distinct CDR3 sequences, approximately 25% of them singletons. Between the trimmed V and J ends, which lost 1 base and 1 base, there was a span of 4 bases. Germline lookup yields CDR1 SEHNR and CDR2 FQNEAQ (reference sequence). The CDR3 runs to 14 residues.

Sequenced input: blood. The chain links TRBV7-9 to TRBJ2-2; D remains ambiguous. This clonotype originated in a woman in her thirties or forties with Graves' ophthalmopathy. The CDR3 DNA reads as TGTGCCAGCAGCTTAGTGTGGAACACCGGGGAGCTGTTTTTT. It encodes CASSLVWNTGELFF.